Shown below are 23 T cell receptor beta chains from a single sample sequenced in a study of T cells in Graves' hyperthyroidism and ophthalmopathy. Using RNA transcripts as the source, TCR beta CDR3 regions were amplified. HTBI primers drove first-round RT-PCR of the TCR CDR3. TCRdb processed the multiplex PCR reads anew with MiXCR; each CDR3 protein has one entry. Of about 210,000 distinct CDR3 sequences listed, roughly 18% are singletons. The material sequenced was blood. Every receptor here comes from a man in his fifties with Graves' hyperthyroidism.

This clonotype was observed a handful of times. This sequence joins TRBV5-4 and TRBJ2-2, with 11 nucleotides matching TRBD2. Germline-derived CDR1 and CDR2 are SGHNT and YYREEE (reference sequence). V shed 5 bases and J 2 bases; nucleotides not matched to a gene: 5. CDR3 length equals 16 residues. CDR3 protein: CASRPTSGRNTGELFF. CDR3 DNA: TGTGCCAGCAGGCCCACTAGCGGGAGAAACACCGGGGAGCTGTTTTTT.

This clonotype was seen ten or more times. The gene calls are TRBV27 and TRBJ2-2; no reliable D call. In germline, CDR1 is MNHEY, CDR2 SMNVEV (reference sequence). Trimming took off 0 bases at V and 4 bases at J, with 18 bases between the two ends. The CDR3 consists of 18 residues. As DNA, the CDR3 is TGTGCCAGCAGTTTATCGCGATGGGTTCGGGTTGGCACCGGGGAGCTGTTTTTT. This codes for CASSLSRWVRVGTGELFF.

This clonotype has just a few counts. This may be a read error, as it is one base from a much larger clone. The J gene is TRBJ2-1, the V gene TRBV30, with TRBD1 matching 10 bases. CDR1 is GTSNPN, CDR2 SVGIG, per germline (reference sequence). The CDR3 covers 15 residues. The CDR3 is CAWRGPGQGTNEQSF. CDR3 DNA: TGTGCCTGGAGGGGACCGGGACAGGGGACGAATGAGCAGTCCTTC.

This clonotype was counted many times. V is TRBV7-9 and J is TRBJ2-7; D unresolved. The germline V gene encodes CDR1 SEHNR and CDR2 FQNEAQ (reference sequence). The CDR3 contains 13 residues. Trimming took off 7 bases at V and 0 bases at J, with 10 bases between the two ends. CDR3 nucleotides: TGTGCCAGCACGACAACCAACTCCTACGAGCAGTACTTC. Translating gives CASTTTNSYEQYF.

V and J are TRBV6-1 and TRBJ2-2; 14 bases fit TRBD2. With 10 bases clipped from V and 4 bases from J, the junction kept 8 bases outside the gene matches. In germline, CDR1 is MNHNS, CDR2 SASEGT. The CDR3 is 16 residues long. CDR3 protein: CATGLAGVRSTGELFF. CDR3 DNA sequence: TGTGCCACGGGACTAGCGGGAGTTCGGAGCACCGGGGAGCTGTTTTTT.

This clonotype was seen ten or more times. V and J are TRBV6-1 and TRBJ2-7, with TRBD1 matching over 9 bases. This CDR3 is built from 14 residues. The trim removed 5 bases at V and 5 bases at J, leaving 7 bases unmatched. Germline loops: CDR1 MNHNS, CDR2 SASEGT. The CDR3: CASSSPGTGNEQYF. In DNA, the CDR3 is TGTGCCAGCAGTTCCCCCGGGACAGGGAACGAGCAGTACTTC.

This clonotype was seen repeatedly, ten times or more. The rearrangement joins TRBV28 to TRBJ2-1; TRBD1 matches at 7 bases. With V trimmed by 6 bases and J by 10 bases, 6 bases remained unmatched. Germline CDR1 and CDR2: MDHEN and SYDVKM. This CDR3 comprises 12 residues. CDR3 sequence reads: CASSPGGNEQFF. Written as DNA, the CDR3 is TGTGCCAGCAGCCCAGGGGGAAACGAGCAGTTCTTC.

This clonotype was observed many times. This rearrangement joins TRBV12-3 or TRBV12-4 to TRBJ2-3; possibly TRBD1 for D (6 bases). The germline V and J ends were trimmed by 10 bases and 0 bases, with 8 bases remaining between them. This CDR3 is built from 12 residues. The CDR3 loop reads CATGQSTDTQYF. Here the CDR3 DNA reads TGTGCCACCGGACAGAGCACAGATACGCAGTATTTT.

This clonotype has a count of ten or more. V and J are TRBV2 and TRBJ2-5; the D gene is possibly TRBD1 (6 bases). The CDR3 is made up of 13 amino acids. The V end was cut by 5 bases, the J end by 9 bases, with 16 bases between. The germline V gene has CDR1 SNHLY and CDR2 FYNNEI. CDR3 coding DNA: TGTGCCAGCAGTCCCCGGCCCGAGGGGGCCCAGTACTTC. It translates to CASSPRPEGAQYF. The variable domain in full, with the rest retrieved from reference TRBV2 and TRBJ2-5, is EPEVTQTPSHQVTQMGQEVILRCVPISNHLYFYWYRQILGQKVEFLVSFYNNEISEKSEIFDDQFSVERPDGSNFTLKIRSTKLEDSAMYFCASSPRPEGAQYFGPGTRLLVL.

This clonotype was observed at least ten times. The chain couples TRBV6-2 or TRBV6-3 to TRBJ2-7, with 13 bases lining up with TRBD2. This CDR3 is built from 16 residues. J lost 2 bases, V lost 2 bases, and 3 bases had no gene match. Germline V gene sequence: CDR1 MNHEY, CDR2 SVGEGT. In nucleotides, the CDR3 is TGTGCCAGCAGTTACGCGACTAGCGGGAGGCCCTACGAGCAGTACTTC. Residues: CASSYATSGRPYEQYF.

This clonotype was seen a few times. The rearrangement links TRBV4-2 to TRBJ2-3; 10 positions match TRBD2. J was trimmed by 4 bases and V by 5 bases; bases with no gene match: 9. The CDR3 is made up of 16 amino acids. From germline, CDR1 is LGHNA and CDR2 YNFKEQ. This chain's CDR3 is CASSSRTSGRADTQYF. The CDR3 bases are TGTGCCAGCAGCTCCCGGACTAGCGGCAGAGCAGATACGCAGTATTTT.

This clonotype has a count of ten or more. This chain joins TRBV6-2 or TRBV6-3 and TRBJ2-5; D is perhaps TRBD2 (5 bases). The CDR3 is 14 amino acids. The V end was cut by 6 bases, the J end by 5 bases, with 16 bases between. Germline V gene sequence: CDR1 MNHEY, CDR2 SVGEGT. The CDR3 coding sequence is TGTGCCAGCAGCGACATAAAGGAGGCGGAGACCCAGTACTTC. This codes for CASSDIKEAETQYF.

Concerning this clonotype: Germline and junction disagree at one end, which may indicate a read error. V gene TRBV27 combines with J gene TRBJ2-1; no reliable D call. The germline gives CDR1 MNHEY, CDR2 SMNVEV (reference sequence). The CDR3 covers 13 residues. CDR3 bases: TGTGCCAGCAGTTTCCTTTCCTACAATGGGCAGTTCTTC. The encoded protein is CASSFLSYNGQFF.

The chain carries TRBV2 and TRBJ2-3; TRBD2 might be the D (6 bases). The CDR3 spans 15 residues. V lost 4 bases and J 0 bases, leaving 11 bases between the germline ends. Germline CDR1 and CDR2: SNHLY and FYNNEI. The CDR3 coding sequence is TGTGCCAGCAGTGTCGGCGGGGCTAGCACAGATACGCAGTATTTT. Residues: CASSVGGASTDTQYF.

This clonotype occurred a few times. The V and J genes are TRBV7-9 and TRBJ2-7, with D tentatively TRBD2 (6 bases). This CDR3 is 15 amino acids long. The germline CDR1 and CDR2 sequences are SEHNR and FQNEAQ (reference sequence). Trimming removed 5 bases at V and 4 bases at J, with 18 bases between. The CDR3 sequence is CASSPAGSGMYEQYF. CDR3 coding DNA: TGTGCCAGCAGCCCCGCGGGTAGCGGAATGTACGAGCAGTACTTC.

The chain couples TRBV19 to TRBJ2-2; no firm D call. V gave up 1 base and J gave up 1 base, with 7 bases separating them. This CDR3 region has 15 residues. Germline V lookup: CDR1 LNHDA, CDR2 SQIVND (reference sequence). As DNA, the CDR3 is TGTGCCAGTAGTATAGCCAACAGGAACACCGGGGAGCTGTTTTTT. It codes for CASSIANRNTGELFF. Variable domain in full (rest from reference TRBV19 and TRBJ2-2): DGGITQSPKYLFRKEGQNVTLSCEQNLNHDAMYWYRQDPGQGLRLIYYSQIVNDFQKGDIAEGYSVSREKKESFPLTVTSAQKNPTAFYLCASSIANRNTGELFFGEGSRLTVL.

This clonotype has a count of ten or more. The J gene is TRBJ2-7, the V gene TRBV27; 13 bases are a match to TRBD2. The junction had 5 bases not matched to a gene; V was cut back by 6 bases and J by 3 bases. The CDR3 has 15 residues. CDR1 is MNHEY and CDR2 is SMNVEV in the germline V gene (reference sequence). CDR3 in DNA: TGTGCCAGCAGCTCTACTAGCGGGAGGGACTACGAGCAGTACTTC. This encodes CASSSTSGRDYEQYF.

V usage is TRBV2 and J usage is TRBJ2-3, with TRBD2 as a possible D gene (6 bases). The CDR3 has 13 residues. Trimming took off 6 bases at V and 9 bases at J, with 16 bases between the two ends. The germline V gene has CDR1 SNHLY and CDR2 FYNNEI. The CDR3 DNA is TGTGCCAGCAGGCGGGAAGGAAGAGACACGCAGTATTTT. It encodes CASRREGRDTQYF.

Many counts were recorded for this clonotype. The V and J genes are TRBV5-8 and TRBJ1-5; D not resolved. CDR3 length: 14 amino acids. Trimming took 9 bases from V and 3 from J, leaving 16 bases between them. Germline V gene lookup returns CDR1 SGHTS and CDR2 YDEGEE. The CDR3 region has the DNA TGTGCCACCAAGGCATGGCAGTTCAATCAGCCCCAGCATTTT. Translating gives CATKAWQFNQPQHF. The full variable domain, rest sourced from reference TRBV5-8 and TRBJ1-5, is EAGVTQSPTHLIKTRGQQATLRCSPISGHTSVYWYQQALGLGLQFLLWYDEGEERNRGNFPPRFSGRQFPNYSSELNVNALELEDSALYLCATKAWQFNQPQHFGDGTRLSIL.

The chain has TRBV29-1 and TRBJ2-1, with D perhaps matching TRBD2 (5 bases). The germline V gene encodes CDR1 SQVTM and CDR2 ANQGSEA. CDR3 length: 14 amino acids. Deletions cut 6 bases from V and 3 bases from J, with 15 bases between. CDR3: CSVTRTRRYNEQFF. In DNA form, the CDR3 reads TGCAGCGTGACAAGGACTCGGCGCTACAATGAGCAGTTCTTC.

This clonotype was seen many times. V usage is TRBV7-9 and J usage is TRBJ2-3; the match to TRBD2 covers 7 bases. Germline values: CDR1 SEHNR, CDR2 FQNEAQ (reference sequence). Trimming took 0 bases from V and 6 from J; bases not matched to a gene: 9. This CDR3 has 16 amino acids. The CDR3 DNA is TGTGCCAGCAGCTTAGCTTTGACGGGAGGTGATGATACGCAGTATTTT. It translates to CASSLALTGGDDTQYF.

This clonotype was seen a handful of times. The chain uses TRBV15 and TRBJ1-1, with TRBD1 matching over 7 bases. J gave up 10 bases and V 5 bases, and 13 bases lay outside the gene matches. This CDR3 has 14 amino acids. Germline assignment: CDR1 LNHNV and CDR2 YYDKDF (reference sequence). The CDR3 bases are TGTGCCACCAGCGCCGATTCAGGGGGGCGGGTAGCTTTCTTT. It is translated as CATSADSGGRVAFF.

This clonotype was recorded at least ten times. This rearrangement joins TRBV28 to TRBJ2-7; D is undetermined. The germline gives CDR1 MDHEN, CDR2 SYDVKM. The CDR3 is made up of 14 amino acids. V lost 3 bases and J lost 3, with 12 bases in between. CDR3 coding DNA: TGTGCCAGCAGTTTGCGGAGCCCGAGCTACGAGCAGTACTTC. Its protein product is CASSLRSPSYEQYF.